This section outlines one T cell receptor (beta chain) sequence together with its context. The sample originates from a study of blood T cell repertoires in COVID-19. As for the study in general: The United States, Italy and Spain were the sources of the acute and convalescent COVID-19 samples. The analysed material was cDNA or gDNA that came from T cells, B-cell-depleted T cells, or PBMCs.

The data were produced by immunoSEQ multiplex PCR, yet TCRdb's version contains in-frame clones alone and is incomplete. Of hundreds of thousands of clones listed, around 87% were seen once; the top ten hold about 1.5%. Participants' own reports of clinical history determined their cohort assignment. The sequenced sample consisted of PBMCs or T cells enriched from blood (not recorded which). This clonotype was sampled from a woman between 18 and 29 years old with acute COVID-19.

The CDR3 reads CASGSQFNEQFF. The CDR3 nucleotides are TGTGCTAGTGGTTCACAGTTCAATGAGCAGTTCTTC. This chain uses TRBV12-5 with TRBJ2-1, with D uncertain. Germline CDR1 LGHNT, CDR2 FRNRAP. V was trimmed by 4 bases and J by 6 bases, leaving 7 bases between them. The CDR3 runs 12 residues.